The 4 T cell receptor beta chains listed next were all sequenced from one sample in a study of human T cells and chemical hapten exposure. Time point defined: pre-sensitization, week 0. Treatment in this sample: therapeutic diphenylcyclopropenone sensitization with weekly scalp DPC. TCRdb reanalysed the RACE reads using MiXCR and keeps one entry per CDR3 protein. This table holds 240,000 or so distinct CDR3 sequences, approximately 8.4% found once. The source was whole blood, collected in connection with sensitization to the hapten diphenylcyclopropenone (DPC). These receptors all stem from a woman aged 40 to 55 with alopecia areata. Some clones in this sample may be carry-over from other donors' samples.

This clonotype has only a few counts. The chain carries TRBV7-9 and TRBJ2-7, with 9 positions matching TRBD2. CDR1 SEHNR and CDR2 FQNEAQ come from the germline V gene (reference sequence). The CDR3 length is 17 residues. Trimming at V came to 4 bases and at J to 1 base, leaving 11 bases not matched to a gene. The CDR3 sequence: CASSSPTRLAESYEQYF. The CDR3, as DNA: TGTGCCAGCAGCTCTCCAACGCGACTAGCGGAGTCCTACGAGCAGTACTTC.

This clonotype was counted only a few times. The chain employs TRBV29-1 and TRBJ2-5, with D possibly being TRBD2 (6 bases). V was trimmed by 4 bases and J by 5 bases, leaving 14 bases between them. CDR3 size: 13 residues. CDR1 SQVTM and CDR2 ANQGSEA come from the germline V gene. The CDR3 spells CSVVKLGGETQYF. The DNA of the CDR3 is TGCAGCGTTGTCAAACTAGGAGGGGAGACCCAGTACTTC.

The CDR3 loop is CASSFHIGLAGVGGGELFF. CDR3 bases: TGTGCCAGCAGCTTCCACATCGGACTAGCGGGAGTAGGTGGCGGGGAGCTGTTTTTT. V is TRBV7-9 and J is TRBJ2-2; TRBD2 agrees at 13 bases. J gave up 7 bases and V 3 bases, and 14 bases lay outside the gene matches. The germline gives CDR1 SEHNR, CDR2 FQNEAQ (reference sequence). The CDR3 totals 19 residues. The whole variable domain, remainder taken from reference TRBV7-9 and TRBJ2-2, is DTGVSQNPRHKITKRGQNVTFRCDPISEHNRLYWYRQTLGQGPEFLTYFQNEAQLEKSRLLSDRFSAERPKGSFSTLEIQRTEQGDSAMYLCASSFHIGLAGVGGGELFFGEGSRLTVL.

In this sample, this clonotype turned up many times. The V and J genes are TRBV6-5 and TRBJ2-6; TRBD2 is a possible D gene (5 bases). Germline V lookup: CDR1 MNHEY, CDR2 SVGAGI. The V gene lost 6 bases and the J gene lost 2 bases, with 11 bases spanning the gap. This CDR3 is 15 amino acids long. CDR3 nucleotides: TGTGCCAGCAGCTCTAGCAAGGCTGGGGCCAACGTCCTGACTTTC. As protein: CASSSSKAGANVLTF.